The rows below give T cell receptor beta chains drawn from one sample of a study of cytomegalovirus exposure and HLA in healthy donors. This table comes from immunoSEQ multiplex PCR, and its TCRdb copy is limited to in-frame clones, with some not included. The sample consists of 150,000 to 200,000 clones, about 80% of them appearing once. Sequencing was carried out using PBMCs. Receptors originate from a man younger than 30 in good health and CMV-seropositive. The CDR3 runs from the conserved cysteine through the conserved F or W. D genes are given only for firm matches. Clone size, where shown, is once, few, many, or a class for clones that have expanded.

.	TRBV28	TRBJ2-7	.	TGTGCCAGCAGAGGGGATACCTACGAGCAGTACTTC	CASRGDTYEQYF
.	TRBV6-5	TRBJ2-7	.	TGTGCCACCCGTAGTGGAGCAGCCAACTCCTACGAGCAGTACTTC	CATRSGAANSYEQYF
TRBD1	TRBV9	TRBJ2-2	.	TGTGCCAGCATCCTGGACAGGGGGCTGCACGGGGAGCTGTTTTTT	CASILDRGLHGELFF
TRBD1	TRBV10-2	TRBJ1-2	.	TGCGCCAGCAGTCGAGCAGGGGGCGAATATGGCTACACCTTC	CASSRAGGEYGYTF
TRBD2	TRBV5-6	TRBJ2-5	.	TGTGCCAGCAGCGTGACTAGCGGAAAAGAGACCCAGTACTTC	CASSVTSGKETQYF
.	TRBV5-6	TRBJ2-5	.	TGTGCCAGCAGCCTCGGACAAGGGGAGACCCAGTACTTC	CASSLGQGETQYF
.	TRBV18	TRBJ1-2	.	TGTGCCAGCTCACCATATCCGGAGGCGGACTATGGCTACACCTTC	CASSPYPEADYGYTF
.	TRBV6-1	TRBJ2-5	.	TGTGCCAGCAGTGAATCAGGGGCCAGGCGGAGAGAGGAGACCCAGTACTTC	CASSESGARRREETQYF
.	TRBV6-1	TRBJ2-7	.	TGTGCCAGCAGTGGATGGGACACAAACTACGAGCAGTACTTC	CASSGWDTNYEQYF
TRBD2	TRBV7-3	TRBJ2-1	.	TGTGCCAGCAGCTTAACAGAGACTAGCGGGGGGGGGATCTTC	CASSLTETSGGGIF
.	TRBV27	TRBJ2-3	once	TGTGCCAGCAGTCAGGCAGATACGCAGTATTTT	CASSQADTQYF
TRBD1	TRBV19	TRBJ1-5	.	TGTGCCAGTAGTATTCTCGGGACAGGGGGGGTTGGACAGCCCCAGCATTTT	CASSILGTGGVGQPQHF
TRBD1	TRBV28	TRBJ1-2	.	TGTGCCAGCAGTCCGGGGGACAGGACGGGTGGCTACACCTTC	CASSPGDRTGGYTF
TRBD1	TRBV6-1	TRBJ1-2	once	TGTGCCAGCAGACCGACAGGGGGTGGTGGCTACACCTTC	CASRPTGGGGYTF
TRBD1	TRBV5-6	TRBJ1-2	once	TGTGCCAGCAGGGGGTTCGGACAGGGGCAAGACTATGGCTACACCTTC	CASRGFGQGQDYGYTF
TRBD2	TRBV11-2	TRBJ2-1	.	TGTGCCAGCACCTTAGCGGGAGGGGCATACAATGAGCAGTTCTTC	CASTLAGGAYNEQFF
.	TRBV2	TRBJ2-7	once	TGTGCCAGCAGTAACAGGGTTGCCTACGAGCAGTACTTC	CASSNRVAYEQYF
.	TRBV5-4	TRBJ2-7	.	TGTGCCAGCAGCTTGGGGCAGGGAGAGCAGTACTTC	CASSLGQGEQYF
.	TRBV27	TRBJ2-7	.	TGTGCCAGCAGTTTAGCGGGAATCTCCTACGAGCAGTACTTC	CASSLAGISYEQYF
.	TRBV11-2	TRBJ2-1	few	TGTGCCAGCAGCTTTGCGGGAGAGGGGGTTGAGCAGTTCTTC	CASSFAGEGVEQFF
TRBD1	TRBV28	TRBJ2-3	.	TGTGCCAGTGACAGGGGTCGGCTAACAGATACGCAGTATTTT	CASDRGRLTDTQYF
.	TRBV9	TRBJ1-3	.	TGTGCCAGCAGCGTAGCCCGGCCTGGGCCTGGAAACACCATATATTTT	CASSVARPGPGNTIYF
TRBD2	TRBV10-3	TRBJ2-1	.	TGTGCCATCAGACTAGCGGGGGACTACAATGAGCAGTTCTTC	CAIRLAGDYNEQFF
.	TRBV5-1	TRBJ2-2	.	TGCGCCAGCAGAGAGGACTTACGGCAAGCCGGGGAGCTGTTTTTT	CASREDLRQAGELFF
TRBD2	TRBV6-5	TRBJ2-3	once	TGTGCCAGCAGTACCCGGGGGGGCCCAGATACGCAGTATTTT	CASSTRGGPDTQYF
.	TRBV7-6	TRBJ1-2	few	TGTGCCAGCAGCTTAGGGGGAGGGACCAACCCTAACTATGGCTACACCTTC	CASSLGGGTNPNYGYTF
.	TRBV6-1	TRBJ2-7	.	TGTGCCAGCAGTGAAGTACCCCAGGGGAACTCCTACGAGCAGTACTTC	CASSEVPQGNSYEQYF
TRBD2	TRBV7-8	TRBJ2-5	.	TGTGCCAGCAGCTCCCTGGGACTAGCGGGAGGGTTACAAGAGACCCAGTACTTC	CASSSLGLAGGLQETQYF
.	TRBV9	TRBJ2-2	.	TGTGCCAGCAGCGTAGGGGACATCGGACCCGGGGAGCTGTTTTTT	CASSVGDIGPGELFF
TRBD1	TRBV4-3	TRBJ2-1	.	TGCGCCAGCAGCCAAGATTGGGGACAGGGGTTCAATGAGCAGTTCTTC	CASSQDWGQGFNEQFF
.	TRBV14	TRBJ2-1	.	TGTGCCAGCAGCCAAGCGGGGTACCTCAATGAGCAGTTCTTC	CASSQAGYLNEQFF
TRBD2	TRBV11-2	TRBJ2-2	.	TGTGCCAGCAGCTTAGTGCGGACTAGGCCTGAAACAAACACCGGGGAGCTGTTTTTT	CASSLVRTRPETNTGELFF
TRBD2	TRBV28	TRBJ2-3	.	TGTGCCAGCAGTTGGGGATTCGCGGGAGCTGATACGCAGTATTTT	CASSWGFAGADTQYF
.	TRBV27	TRBJ2-6	.	TGTGCCAGCAGTTCTTCAGGGTTTGCTGGGGCCAACGTCCTGACTTTC	CASSSSGFAGANVLTF
TRBD2	TRBV18	TRBJ2-2	.	TGTGCCAGTCGATCTAGCGGAATAACGAACACCGGGGAGCTGTTTTTT	CASRSSGITNTGELFF
TRBD1	TRBV30	TRBJ2-7	.	TGTGCCTGGAGCATTAGACAGGGTCCCTACGAGCAGTACTTC	CAWSIRQGPYEQYF
.	TRBV28	TRBJ2-5	.	TGTGCCAGCAGTTTCGAGCCCCTCCAAGAGACCCAGTACTTC	CASSFEPLQETQYF
TRBD1	TRBV2	TRBJ1-5	.	TGTGCCAGCAGGGCCGACAGGGGTGGCAATCAGCCCCAGCATTTT	CASRADRGGNQPQHF
TRBD1	TRBV30	TRBJ1-2	.	TGTGCCTGGGACAGGGAGGACTATGGCTACACCTTC	CAWDREDYGYTF
TRBD1	TRBV27	TRBJ2-5	.	TGTGCCAGCGGACAGGGGGGGGAGACCCAGTACTTC	CASGQGGETQYF
.	TRBV9	TRBJ2-7	.	TGTGCCAGCAGCGTAGGTAATAGCGGTTTAAGCGAGCAGTACTTC	CASSVGNSGLSEQYF
.	TRBV6-5	TRBJ1-1	.	TGTGCCAGCAGTTACTCCCGGTTCACTAATGAAGCTTTCTTT	CASSYSRFTNEAFF
.	TRBV27	TRBJ2-7	.	TGTGCCAGCAGTTTATCAAGGGGTGAGTCCTACGAGCAGTACTTC	CASSLSRGESYEQYF
.	TRBV15	TRBJ2-3	.	TGTGCCACCAGCAGGACTACCCCAAACGCAGATACGCAGTATTTT	CATSRTTPNADTQYF
.	TRBV5-6	TRBJ2-7	.	TGTGCCAGCAGCTTGCTCGGACAGACGACTCATTACGAGCAGTACTTC	CASSLLGQTTHYEQYF